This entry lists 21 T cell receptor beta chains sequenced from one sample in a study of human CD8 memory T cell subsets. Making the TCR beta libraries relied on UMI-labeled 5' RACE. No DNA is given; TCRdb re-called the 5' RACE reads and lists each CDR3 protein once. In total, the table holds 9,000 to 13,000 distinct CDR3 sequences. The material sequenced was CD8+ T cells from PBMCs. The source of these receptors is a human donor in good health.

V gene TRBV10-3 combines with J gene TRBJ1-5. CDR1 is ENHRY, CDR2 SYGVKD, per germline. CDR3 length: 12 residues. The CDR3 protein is CAISAENQPQHF.

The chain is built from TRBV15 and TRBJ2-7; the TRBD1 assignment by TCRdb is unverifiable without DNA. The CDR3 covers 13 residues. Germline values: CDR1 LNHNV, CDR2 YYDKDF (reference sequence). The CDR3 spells CATSTGQLGEQYF.

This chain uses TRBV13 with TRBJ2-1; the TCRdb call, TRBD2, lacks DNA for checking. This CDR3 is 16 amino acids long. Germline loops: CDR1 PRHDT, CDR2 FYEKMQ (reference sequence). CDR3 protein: CASSPTPGLGHNEQFF. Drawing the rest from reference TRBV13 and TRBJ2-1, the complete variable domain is AAGVIQSPRHLIKEKRETATLKCYPIPRHDTVYWYQQGPGQDPQFLISFYEKMQSDKGSIPDRFSAQQFSDYHSELNMSSLELGDSALYFCASSPTPGLGHNEQFFGPGTRLTVL.

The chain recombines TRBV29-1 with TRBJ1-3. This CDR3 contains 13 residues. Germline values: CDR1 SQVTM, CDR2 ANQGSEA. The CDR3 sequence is CSVDTGNGNTIYF.

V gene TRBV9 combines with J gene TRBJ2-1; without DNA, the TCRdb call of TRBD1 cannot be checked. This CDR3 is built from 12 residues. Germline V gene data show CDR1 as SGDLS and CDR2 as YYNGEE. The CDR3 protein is CASSEQGNEQFF.

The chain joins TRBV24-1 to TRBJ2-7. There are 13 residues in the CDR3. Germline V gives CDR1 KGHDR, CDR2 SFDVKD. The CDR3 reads CATGNGVSYEQYF.

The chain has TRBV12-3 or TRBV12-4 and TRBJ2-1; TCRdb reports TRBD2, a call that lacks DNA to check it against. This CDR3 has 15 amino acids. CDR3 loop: CASSLLAGGPYEQFF.

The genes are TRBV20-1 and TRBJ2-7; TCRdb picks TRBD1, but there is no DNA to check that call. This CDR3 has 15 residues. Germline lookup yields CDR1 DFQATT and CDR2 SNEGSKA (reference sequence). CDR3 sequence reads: CSALQGARSSYEQYF.

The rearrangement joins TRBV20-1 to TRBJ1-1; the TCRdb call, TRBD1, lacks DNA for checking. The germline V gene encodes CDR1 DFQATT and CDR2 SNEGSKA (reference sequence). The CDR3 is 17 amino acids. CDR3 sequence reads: CSASGWRVREGNTEAFF.

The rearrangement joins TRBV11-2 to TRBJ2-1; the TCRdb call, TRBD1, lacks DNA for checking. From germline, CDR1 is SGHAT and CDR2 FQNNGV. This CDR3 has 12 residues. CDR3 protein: CASSPGGNEQFF.

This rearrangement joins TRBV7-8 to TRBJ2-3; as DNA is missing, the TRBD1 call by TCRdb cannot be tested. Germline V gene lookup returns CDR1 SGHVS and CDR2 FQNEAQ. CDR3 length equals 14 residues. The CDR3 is CASSTTRNTDTQYF.

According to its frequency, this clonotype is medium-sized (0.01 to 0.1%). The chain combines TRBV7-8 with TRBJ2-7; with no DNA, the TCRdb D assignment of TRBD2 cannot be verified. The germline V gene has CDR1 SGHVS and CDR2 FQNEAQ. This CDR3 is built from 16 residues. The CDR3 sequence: CASSPAGGRASYEQYF.

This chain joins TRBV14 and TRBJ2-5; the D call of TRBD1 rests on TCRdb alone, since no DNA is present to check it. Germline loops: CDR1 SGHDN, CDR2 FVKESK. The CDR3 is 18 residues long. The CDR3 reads CASSQSSGTGVASKTQYF.

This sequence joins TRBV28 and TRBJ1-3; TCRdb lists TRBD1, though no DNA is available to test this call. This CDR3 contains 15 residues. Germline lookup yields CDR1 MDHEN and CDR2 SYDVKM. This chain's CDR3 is CASSYMGGYGNTIYF.

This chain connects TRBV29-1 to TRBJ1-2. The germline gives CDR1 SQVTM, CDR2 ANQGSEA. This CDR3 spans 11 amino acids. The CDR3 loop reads CSVEENYGYTF.

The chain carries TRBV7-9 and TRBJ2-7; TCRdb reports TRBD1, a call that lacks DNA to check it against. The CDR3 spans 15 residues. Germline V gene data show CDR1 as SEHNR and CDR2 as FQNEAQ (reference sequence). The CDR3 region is CASSHGTGVRLEQYF.

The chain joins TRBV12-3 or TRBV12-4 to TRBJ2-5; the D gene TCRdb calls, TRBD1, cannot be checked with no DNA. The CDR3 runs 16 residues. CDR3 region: CASSSTRQGVGETQYF.

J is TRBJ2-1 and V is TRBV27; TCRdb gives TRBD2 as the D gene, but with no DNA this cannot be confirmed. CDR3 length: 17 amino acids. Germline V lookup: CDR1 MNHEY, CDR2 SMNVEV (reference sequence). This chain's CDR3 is CASSLLAGGLTYNEQFF.

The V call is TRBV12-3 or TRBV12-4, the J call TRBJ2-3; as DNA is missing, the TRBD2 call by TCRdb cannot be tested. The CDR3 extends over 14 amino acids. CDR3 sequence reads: CASSSRGDTDTQYF.

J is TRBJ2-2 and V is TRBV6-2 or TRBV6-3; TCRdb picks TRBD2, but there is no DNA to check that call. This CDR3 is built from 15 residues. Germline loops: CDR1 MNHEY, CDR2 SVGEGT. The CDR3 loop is CASRPGLSSTGELFF.

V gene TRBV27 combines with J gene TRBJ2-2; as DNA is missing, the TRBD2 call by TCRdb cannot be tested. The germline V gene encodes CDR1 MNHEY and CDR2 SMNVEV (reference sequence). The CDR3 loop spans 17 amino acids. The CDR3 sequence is CASSPTRGTANTGELFF.